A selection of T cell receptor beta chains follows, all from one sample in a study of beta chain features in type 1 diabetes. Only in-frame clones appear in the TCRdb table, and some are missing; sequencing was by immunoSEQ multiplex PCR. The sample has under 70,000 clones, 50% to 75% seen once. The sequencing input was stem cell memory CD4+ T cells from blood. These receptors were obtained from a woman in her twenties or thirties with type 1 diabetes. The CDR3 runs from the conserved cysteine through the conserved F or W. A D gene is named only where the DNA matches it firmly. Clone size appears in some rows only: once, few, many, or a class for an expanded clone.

CDR3: CASSLSGQGATGELFF
DNA: TGCGCCAGCAGCTTGTCCGGACAGGGAGCCACCGGGGAGCTGTTTTTT
J: TRBJ2-2
size: .
D: TRBD1
V: TRBV5-1

CDR3: CANARGPLQGYTF
DNA: TGTGCCAACGCAAGGGGCCCCCTCCAGGGCTACACCTTC
J: TRBJ1-2
size: few
D: .
V: TRBV2

CDR3: CAWSLTGFGGYTF
DNA: TGTGCCTGGAGCCTTACAGGGTTTGGGGGCTACACCTTC
J: TRBJ1-2
size: few
D: .
V: TRBV30

CDR3: CASSRMASGRTLLVETQYF
DNA: TGTGCCAGCTCCAGGATGGCTAGCGGGAGGACCTTACTAGTGGAGACCCAGTACTTC
J: TRBJ2-5
size: .
D: TRBD2
V: TRBV18

CDR3: CTSSLGQGADTEAFF
DNA: TGCACCAGCAGCCTGGGACAGGGGGCGGACACTGAAGCTTTCTTT
J: TRBJ1-1
size: once
D: .
V: TRBV1

CDR3: CATSGGRPGNQPQHF
DNA: TGTGCCACCTCAGGGGGGCGACCAGGCAATCAGCCCCAGCATTTT
J: TRBJ1-5
size: .
D: TRBD1
V: TRBV19

CDR3: CASRRRGVPFMMDTQYF
DNA: TGTGCCAGCAGACGGCGGGGGGTACCTTTTATGATGGATACGCAGTATTTT
J: TRBJ2-3
size: .
D: TRBD2
V: TRBV28

CDR3: CASSGTGTANEQFF
DNA: TGCGCCAGCAGCGGTACCGGGACTGCGAATGAGCAGTTCTTC
J: TRBJ2-1
size: .
D: .
V: TRBV5-1

CDR3: CASSSAGDRWMNEQFF
DNA: TGTGCCAGCAGTTCCGCCGGGGACAGGTGGATGAATGAGCAGTTCTTC
J: TRBJ2-1
size: few
D: TRBD1
V: TRBV28

CDR3: CASSPTGSETQYF
DNA: TGTGCCAGCAGCCCAACAGGTTCAGAGACCCAGTACTTC
J: TRBJ2-5
size: .
D: .
V: TRBV7-2

CDR3: CASSSSPTTSGLREQYF
DNA: TGTGCCAGCAGCTCTTCTCCTACTACTAGCGGTCTACGGGAGCAGTACTTC
J: TRBJ2-7
size: .
D: TRBD2
V: TRBV9

CDR3: CASSPWTASEAFF
DNA: TGTGCCAGCAGTCCATGGACTGCTTCGGAGGCTTTCTTT
J: TRBJ1-1
size: .
D: .
V: TRBV28